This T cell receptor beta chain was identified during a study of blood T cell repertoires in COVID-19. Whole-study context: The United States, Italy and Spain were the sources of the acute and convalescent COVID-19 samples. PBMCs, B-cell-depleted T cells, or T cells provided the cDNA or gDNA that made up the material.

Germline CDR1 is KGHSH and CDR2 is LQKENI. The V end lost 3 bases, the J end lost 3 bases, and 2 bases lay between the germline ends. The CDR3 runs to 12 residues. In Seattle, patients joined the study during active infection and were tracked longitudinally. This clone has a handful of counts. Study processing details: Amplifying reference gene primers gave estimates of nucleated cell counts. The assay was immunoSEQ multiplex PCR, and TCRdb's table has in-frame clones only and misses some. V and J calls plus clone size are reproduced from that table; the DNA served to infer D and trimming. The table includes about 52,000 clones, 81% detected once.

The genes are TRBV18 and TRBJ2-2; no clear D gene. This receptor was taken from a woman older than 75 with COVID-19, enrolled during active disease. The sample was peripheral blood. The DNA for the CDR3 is TGTGCCAGCTCACCCTACACCGGGGAGCTGTTTTTT. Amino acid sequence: CASSPYTGELFF.